This TCR beta chain was observed in a study of shared clonotypes between healthy human individuals (dated by TCRdb to 2020 to 2021). As for the study more broadly: A few men and a couple of women, aged 18 to 49 years, made up the cohort. To estimate repertoire size and how much clonotype sharing occurs between individuals, the study deeply sequenced the blood TCR repertoires of several healthy adults. To increase sequencing depth and limit assay-specific biases, TCR repertoire library preparation and sequencing were carried out by different laboratories using diverse techniques. Per donor, leukapheresis produced somewhere between about 0.9 and 9.5 billion PBMCs.

TCR CDR3 regions were amplified from genomic DNA by multiplex PCR using the deep immunoSEQ assay. Genomic DNA extracted from each cell subset was distributed evenly over all wells of several immunoSEQ 96-well plates, and each plate served as one replicate. Each replicate PCR for unsorted PBMC received about 0.3 ug genomic DNA, equal to approximately 29,000 T cell genomes. Unsorted PBMC genomic DNA was sequenced across ten immunoSEQ deep assay plates. Purified libraries were quantified with a Qubit 3.0 fluorometer, sized on a Bioanalyzer 2100, and re-quantified with the KAPA Library Quantification kit. A separate single-read 150-cycle Illumina NextSeq 550 flow cell was used to sequence each immunoSEQ 96-well plate. In the original analysis: Because the immunoSEQ output included only junctional sequences and no quality scores, the filtering could not be the same as the filtering used for full-length reads. Sequences were annotated with PyIR, a Python wrapper for IgBLAST v1.9, using IMGT germline references to assign V/J genes and CDR3. Reads with weak V/J assignments (E-value above 1e-6), missing CDR3, stop codons, out-of-frame junctions, or ambiguous translated residues were removed. A V3J clonotype was defined by an identical inferred V gene, J gene, and CDR3 amino acid sequence. To compute the percentage overlap between repertoires, the number of shared unique clonotypes was divided by the size of the smaller repertoire. Repertoire richness was assessed with RTK rarefaction, the Chao1 estimator, and Recon v2.1 estimates of unobserved clonotypes. In its TCRdb copy, this immuneACCESS table keeps in-frame sequences only and misses some clones. Where compared with another copy, unresolved V genes explain less than half of these, and the others have no known cause. V and J calls and clone size are as listed in that table; D and trimming were resolved from the DNA. Here the sample has about 470,000 clones; roughly three quarters occur a single time. Clones ranked in the top ten supply about 13% of the sample.

This clone was picked up a small number of times. What this receptor recognizes is not known. Base qualities are not at hand, and no much larger clone is one base apart. The germline V gene supplies CDR1 SNHLY and CDR2 FYNNEI. Spanning cysteine to phenylalanine, the CDR3 consists of 14 amino acids. Only CDR3 DNA is held: 42 bases, read in frame from base 1. V and J lose 6 bases and 4 bases, and a span of 13 bases separates them. The donors were healthy, HIV-negative adults with no recently reported acute infections or vaccinations. Only Caucasian adults living in Nashville, Tennessee, USA were represented among the donors. For unsorted samples, some 90 million PBMCs were counted, and genomic DNA was extracted using the QIAamp DNA Blood Mini kit. Blood was collected by leukapheresis, and PBMCs were isolated by Ficoll-Histopaque density gradient centrifugation and then cryopreserved in liquid nitrogen vapor phase.

Study-wide conclusions, independent of this receptor: Sampling was limited to blood, and TCR repertoires in tissue likely differ from TCR repertoires in blood. The genetic and exposure-history diversity represented was limited by the small number of donors. Pairwise subsampling led to the expectation that sequencing depth would affect the degree of clonotype sharing among donors.

Sequences were obtained from PBMCs. The sequence was collected from a woman aged 40-49 years in good health. Some clones in this sample may be carry-over from other donors' samples. The chain couples TRBV2 to TRBJ2-1; TRBD1 is perhaps the D gene, given 5 matching bases. The DNA sequence is as follows: TGTGCCAGCAGGGGTCAGGGTACTTACAATGAGCAGTTCTTC. It encodes CASRGQGTYNEQFF. Beyond the CDR3, the reference TRBV2 and TRBJ2-1 genes provide the residues; the full variable domain reads: EPEVTQTPSHQVTQMGQEVILRCVPISNHLYFYWYRQILGQKVEFLVSFYNNEISEKSEIFDDQFSVERPDGSNFTLKIRSTKLEDSAMYFCASRGQGTYNEQFFGPGTRLTVL.